This is a list of T cell receptor beta chains from one sample in a study of CD8 T cells in Susac syndrome. TCRdb ran MiXCR on the immunoSEQ multiplex PCR reads and lists one entry per CDR3 protein. The table includes just over 150,000 distinct CDR3 sequences, approximately 96% detected once. The sample taken for sequencing was CD4+ T cells from PBMCs. Receptors were obtained from a human donor with Susac syndrome. The CDR3 runs from the conserved cysteine through the conserved F or W. Fields, in order: V gene, J gene, D gene, clone size, CDR3 DNA, CDR3 protein. A D gene is named only where the DNA matches it firmly. Size values are once, few and many counts, or a class for expanded clones, and some rows have none.

v_gene: TRBV6-5
j_gene: TRBJ2-7
d_gene: TRBD2
abundance: .
CDR3nt: TGTGCCAGCAGCCTACTCGGGGGGGCGGGCGAGCAGTACTTC
CDR3aa: CASSLLGGAGEQYF

v_gene: TRBV3-1
j_gene: TRBJ2-1
d_gene: .
abundance: .
CDR3nt: TGTGCCAGCAGCCAAGTCGGCTATACCTACAATGAGCAGTTCTTC
CDR3aa: CASSQVGYTYNEQFF

v_gene: TRBV20-1
j_gene: TRBJ2-2
d_gene: TRBD2
abundance: .
CDR3nt: TGCAGTGCTAGAAGTCGGCTAGCGGGGGGGCCCGGGGAGCTGTTTTTT
CDR3aa: CSARSRLAGGPGELFF

v_gene: TRBV3-1
j_gene: TRBJ1-6
d_gene: .
abundance: few
CDR3nt: TGTGCCAGCAAGGGGAGCTCCTATAATTCACCCCTCCACTTT
CDR3aa: CASKGSSYNSPLHF

v_gene: TRBV23-1
j_gene: TRBJ1-5
d_gene: .
abundance: .
CDR3nt: TGCGCCAGCAGTCAGGGGCCTTGCAATCAGCCCCAGCATTTT
CDR3aa: CASSQGPCNQPQHF

v_gene: TRBV20-1
j_gene: TRBJ2-5
d_gene: .
abundance: .
CDR3nt: TGCAGTGCTTTAGAACAGGAGGCGCGTGAGACCCAGTACTTC
CDR3aa: CSALEQEARETQYF

v_gene: TRBV12-3/TRBV12-4
j_gene: TRBJ1-5
d_gene: .
abundance: .
CDR3nt: TGTGCCAGCAGTTTGCGGGTTAGCAATCAGCCCCAGCATTTT
CDR3aa: CASSLRVSNQPQHF

v_gene: TRBV6-4
j_gene: TRBJ2-3
d_gene: TRBD2
abundance: .
CDR3nt: TGTGCCAGCAGACGACTAGCGGGGAATTCCGAAACGCAGTATTTT
CDR3aa: CASRRLAGNSETQYF

v_gene: TRBV20-1
j_gene: TRBJ1-2
d_gene: TRBD1
abundance: .
CDR3nt: TGCAGTGCTAGAGGGACAGGGGGCTATGGCTACACCTTC
CDR3aa: CSARGTGGYGYTF

v_gene: TRBV12-5
j_gene: TRBJ2-1
d_gene: .
abundance: .
CDR3nt: TGTGCTAGTGGTTTGCCCTACAATGAGCAGTTCTTC
CDR3aa: CASGLPYNEQFF

v_gene: TRBV5-1
j_gene: TRBJ2-3
d_gene: TRBD2
abundance: .
CDR3nt: TGCGCCAGCAGCTTGGCCGGGACTACCGGGGATACGCAGTATTTT
CDR3aa: CASSLAGTTGDTQYF

v_gene: TRBV5-6
j_gene: TRBJ2-5
d_gene: .
abundance: .
CDR3nt: TGTGCCAGCAGCTTAGACAGACAAGAGACCCAGTACTTC
CDR3aa: CASSLDRQETQYF

v_gene: TRBV5-1
j_gene: TRBJ2-2
d_gene: .
abundance: .
CDR3nt: TGCGCCAGCAGCTTGGACGCGCGAAACACCGGGGAGCTGTTTTTT
CDR3aa: CASSLDARNTGELFF

v_gene: TRBV12-3/TRBV12-4
j_gene: TRBJ2-5
d_gene: .
abundance: .
CDR3nt: TGTGCCAGCAGTTTAGCATATGAGGCCCAGTACTTC
CDR3aa: CASSLAYEAQYF

v_gene: TRBV5-1
j_gene: TRBJ2-3
d_gene: .
abundance: .
CDR3nt: TGCGCCAGCAGCTTGGGACGGGGCTCAACGCAGTATTTT
CDR3aa: CASSLGRGSTQYF

v_gene: TRBV20-1
j_gene: TRBJ1-5
d_gene: .
abundance: .
CDR3nt: TGCAGTGCCCCTCTCGGGAGGGGAGATCAGCCCCAGCATTTT
CDR3aa: CSAPLGRGDQPQHF

v_gene: TRBV7-8
j_gene: TRBJ2-1
d_gene: .
abundance: .
CDR3nt: TGTGCCAGCAGCGTCCCGGGACGAGACAATGAGCAGTTCTTC
CDR3aa: CASSVPGRDNEQFF

v_gene: TRBV20-1
j_gene: TRBJ2-3
d_gene: .
abundance: .
CDR3nt: TGCAGTGCTAGAGGCACAGGCCCAGATACGCAGTATTTT
CDR3aa: CSARGTGPDTQYF

v_gene: TRBV27
j_gene: TRBJ1-2
d_gene: .
abundance: .
CDR3nt: TGTGCCAGCAGTCAACACAACAGGCATGGCTACACCTTC
CDR3aa: CASSQHNRHGYTF

v_gene: TRBV12-3/TRBV12-4
j_gene: TRBJ1-3
d_gene: .
abundance: .
CDR3nt: TGTGCCAGCAGTTTCGTCCCCAGTCACTCTGGAAACACCATATATTTT
CDR3aa: CASSFVPSHSGNTIYF

v_gene: TRBV4-1
j_gene: TRBJ2-7
d_gene: TRBD1
abundance: .
CDR3nt: TGCGCCAGCAGCCAATGGATTCCGGGACAGGGTTCCTACGAGCAGTACTTC
CDR3aa: CASSQWIPGQGSYEQYF

v_gene: TRBV6-6
j_gene: TRBJ1-5
d_gene: .
abundance: .
CDR3nt: TGTGCCAGCAGAGGAGGGGATCAGCCCCAGCATTTT
CDR3aa: CASRGGDQPQHF

v_gene: TRBV19
j_gene: TRBJ2-6
d_gene: .
abundance: .
CDR3nt: TGTGCCAGTAGTCCCCCAATCGGCTCTGGGGCCAACGTCCTGACTTTC
CDR3aa: CASSPPIGSGANVLTF

v_gene: TRBV7-9
j_gene: TRBJ2-3
d_gene: TRBD2
abundance: .
CDR3nt: TGTGCCAGCAGCCCGTCCGGGAGGGCCCCGGTAGGCGATACGCAGTATTTT
CDR3aa: CASSPSGRAPVGDTQYF

v_gene: TRBV15
j_gene: TRBJ1-1
d_gene: .
abundance: .
CDR3nt: TGTGCCACCAGCAGGGCAGGACGGTCAGAAGCTTTCTTT
CDR3aa: CATSRAGRSEAFF

v_gene: TRBV9
j_gene: TRBJ2-7
d_gene: TRBD2
abundance: .
CDR3nt: TGTGCCAGCAGCGTAGCACCTAGCGGGGAGGCCGAGCAGTACTTC
CDR3aa: CASSVAPSGEAEQYF

v_gene: TRBV21-1
j_gene: TRBJ2-5
d_gene: .
abundance: once
CDR3nt: TGTGCCAGCAGCAAACGCCAGGGTTGGGAGACCCAGTACTTC
CDR3aa: CASSKRQGWETQYF

v_gene: TRBV20-1
j_gene: TRBJ1-5
d_gene: .
abundance: once
CDR3nt: TGCAGTGCTCGGGGTAGCAATCAGCCCCAGCATTTT
CDR3aa: CSARGSNQPQHF

v_gene: TRBV12-3/TRBV12-4
j_gene: TRBJ2-1
d_gene: TRBD1
abundance: .
CDR3nt: TGTGCCAGCAGTCATGGACAGGGTAACAATGAGCAGTTCTTC
CDR3aa: CASSHGQGNNEQFF

v_gene: TRBV9
j_gene: TRBJ2-1
d_gene: TRBD2
abundance: .
CDR3nt: TGTGCCAGTAACCCGGGACTACCTTACAATGAGCAGTTCTTC
CDR3aa: CASNPGLPYNEQFF

v_gene: TRBV12-3/TRBV12-4
j_gene: TRBJ1-6
d_gene: .
abundance: .
CDR3nt: TGTGCCAGCACCCAGGGTGTGATTTCACCCCTCCACTTT
CDR3aa: CASTQGVISPLHF

v_gene: TRBV15
j_gene: TRBJ2-3
d_gene: .
abundance: .
CDR3nt: TGTGCCACCCAAACCTACGCAGGGGCTAGCACAGATACGCAGTATTTT
CDR3aa: CATQTYAGASTDTQYF

v_gene: TRBV12-3/TRBV12-4
j_gene: TRBJ2-5
d_gene: .
abundance: .
CDR3nt: TGTGCCAGCAGCTCCCCCCCAGATTGGGAGACCCAGTACTTC
CDR3aa: CASSSPPDWETQYF

v_gene: TRBV25-1
j_gene: TRBJ2-5
d_gene: TRBD1
abundance: few
CDR3nt: TGTGCCAGCAGGCGGACAGGGGGAGAGACCCAGTACTTC
CDR3aa: CASRRTGGETQYF

v_gene: TRBV20-1
j_gene: TRBJ1-1
d_gene: .
abundance: .
CDR3nt: TGCAGTGCTAGAGATCGAACAGGGCACGCTGAAGCTTTCTTT
CDR3aa: CSARDRTGHAEAFF

v_gene: TRBV2
j_gene: TRBJ2-7
d_gene: .
abundance: .
CDR3nt: TGTGCCAGCATGGGTCGGGCCTACGAGCAGTACTTC
CDR3aa: CASMGRAYEQYF

v_gene: TRBV27
j_gene: TRBJ2-4
d_gene: .
abundance: .
CDR3nt: TGTGCCAGCAGTTTATCGGGCGAGTGGAACATTCAGTACTTC
CDR3aa: CASSLSGEWNIQYF

v_gene: TRBV20-1
j_gene: TRBJ2-1
d_gene: .
abundance: .
CDR3nt: TGCAGTGCTAGATCGTGGAGGGCCTACAATGAGCAGTTCTTC
CDR3aa: CSARSWRAYNEQFF

v_gene: TRBV25-1
j_gene: TRBJ2-5
d_gene: TRBD2
abundance: once
CDR3nt: TGTGCCAGCAGGCCGCGGGGGGGGCCTATCCAAGAGACCCAGTACTTC
CDR3aa: CASRPRGGPIQETQYF

v_gene: TRBV7-3
j_gene: TRBJ1-2
d_gene: .
abundance: once
CDR3nt: TGTGCCAGCAGTTCACGCCCGGACGGAGGGTCATATGGCTACACCTTC
CDR3aa: CASSSRPDGGSYGYTF

v_gene: TRBV20-1
j_gene: TRBJ2-7
d_gene: TRBD2
abundance: .
CDR3nt: TGCAGTGCTAGTCTTCTAGCGGGGGCGGGTGAGCAGTACTTC
CDR3aa: CSASLLAGAGEQYF

v_gene: TRBV4-3
j_gene: TRBJ2-5
d_gene: TRBD2
abundance: .
CDR3nt: TGCGCCAGCAGCCAAGGACTAGCGGGGGGGGTACAAGAGACCCAGTACTTC
CDR3aa: CASSQGLAGGVQETQYF

v_gene: TRBV6-1
j_gene: TRBJ2-7
d_gene: TRBD1
abundance: few
CDR3nt: TGTGCCAGCAGTGAATTGACAGGGCCCTCCTACGAGCAGTACTTC
CDR3aa: CASSELTGPSYEQYF

v_gene: TRBV5-4
j_gene: TRBJ2-7
d_gene: .
abundance: .
CDR3nt: TGTGCCAGCAGATCGTTGGGCGAGCAGTACTTC
CDR3aa: CASRSLGEQYF

v_gene: TRBV24-1
j_gene: TRBJ2-3
d_gene: .
abundance: .
CDR3nt: TGTGCCACCAGTGACCCTGACGTAACAGATACGCAGTATTTT
CDR3aa: CATSDPDVTDTQYF

v_gene: TRBV6-2/TRBV6-3
j_gene: TRBJ1-2
d_gene: .
abundance: .
CDR3nt: TGTGCCAGCAGGAGAGAGGAGTTGGGTGGCTACACCTTC
CDR3aa: CASRREELGGYTF

v_gene: TRBV20-1
j_gene: TRBJ2-7
d_gene: TRBD2
abundance: .
CDR3nt: TGCAGTGCTAGAATACTAGCGGGGGTTGGCGAGCAGTACTTC
CDR3aa: CSARILAGVGEQYF

v_gene: TRBV7-9
j_gene: TRBJ2-1
d_gene: .
abundance: .
CDR3nt: TGTGCCAGCAGCCCCACGGCCTCCGGCGGTGAGCAGTTCTTC
CDR3aa: CASSPTASGGEQFF

v_gene: TRBV6-5
j_gene: TRBJ1-1
d_gene: TRBD1
abundance: once
CDR3nt: TGTGCCAGCAGTTCCACAGGGGGCGGGAACACTGAAGCTTTCTTT
CDR3aa: CASSSTGGGNTEAFF

v_gene: TRBV6-4
j_gene: TRBJ2-1
d_gene: .
abundance: once
CDR3nt: TGTGCCAGCAGCAACAGACTCAAAGGGGTCAATGAGCAGTTCTTC
CDR3aa: CASSNRLKGVNEQFF

v_gene: TRBV9
j_gene: TRBJ2-5
d_gene: .
abundance: .
CDR3nt: TGTGCCAGCAGCGTAGGGGACGTGGAGACCCAGTACTTC
CDR3aa: CASSVGDVETQYF

v_gene: TRBV2
j_gene: TRBJ2-2
d_gene: .
abundance: .
CDR3nt: TGTGCCAGCAGTGGGGGGCCCGTTGACACCGGGGAGCTGTTTTTT
CDR3aa: CASSGGPVDTGELFF

v_gene: TRBV7-9
j_gene: TRBJ2-3
d_gene: .
abundance: .
CDR3nt: TGTGCCAGCAGCCCCTACCGGGACCTAAGCACAGATACGCAGTATTTT
CDR3aa: CASSPYRDLSTDTQYF

v_gene: TRBV18
j_gene: TRBJ1-1
d_gene: TRBD1
abundance: .
CDR3nt: TGTGCCAGCTCTCCAGGGAGGGGGCAGAACACTGAAGCTTTCTTT
CDR3aa: CASSPGRGQNTEAFF

v_gene: TRBV13
j_gene: TRBJ2-1
d_gene: TRBD2
abundance: .
CDR3nt: TGTGCCAGCAGCCCTCAGCGGGGACTAGCGGGGTCCGCCGGGAATGAGCAGTTCTTC
CDR3aa: CASSPQRGLAGSAGNEQFF

v_gene: TRBV29-1
j_gene: TRBJ1-1
d_gene: .
abundance: .
CDR3nt: TGCAGCGTTGTTGGGGGGATCGAAGCTTTCTTT
CDR3aa: CSVVGGIEAFF

v_gene: TRBV20-1
j_gene: TRBJ2-5
d_gene: TRBD2
abundance: .
CDR3nt: TGCAGTGCTCCAGCGGGGGAGACCCAGTACTTC
CDR3aa: CSAPAGETQYF